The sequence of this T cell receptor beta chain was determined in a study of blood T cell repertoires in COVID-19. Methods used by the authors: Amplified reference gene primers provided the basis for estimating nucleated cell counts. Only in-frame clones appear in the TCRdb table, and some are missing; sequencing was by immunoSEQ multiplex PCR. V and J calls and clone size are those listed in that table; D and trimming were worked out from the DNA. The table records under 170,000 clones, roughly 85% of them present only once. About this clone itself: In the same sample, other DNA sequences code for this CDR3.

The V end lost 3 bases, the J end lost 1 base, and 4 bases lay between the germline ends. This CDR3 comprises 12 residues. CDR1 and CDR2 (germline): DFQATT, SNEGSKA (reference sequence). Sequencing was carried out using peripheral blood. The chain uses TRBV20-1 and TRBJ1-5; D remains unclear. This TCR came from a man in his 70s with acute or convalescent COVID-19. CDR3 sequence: CSASLSNQPQHF. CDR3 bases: TGCAGTGCTAGTCTGAGCAATCAGCCCCAGCATTTT.